This TCR beta chain was obtained from a study of T cell repertoires in cytomegalovirus infection (dated by TCRdb to about 2019). Study-wide context: Because public TCR beta signatures pointed to carriage of CMV infection together with the matching HLA type, the HLA type of each donor mattered for the analysis. What the research found in general, with its limitations: The ex vivo response was dominated by HLA-C-restricted CMV-specific TCR beta clonotypes, which also provided the single most frequent clonotype in two of eight donors. Cumulative frequency of public TCR beta family members discriminated carriers of CMV infection plus the relevant HLA type in this cohort and an independent approximately 370-donor cohort.

TCRdb lists the instrument as Illumina HiSeq 1500. TCRdb reanalyzed the raw reads on its own, using fastp at Q25 for trimming and MiXCR for clone calling, and kept in-frame beta chains. Duplicate CDR3 protein sequences are folded into a single record with the most common DNA and genes. The sample profile shows about 200,000 distinct CDR3 sequences; roughly 9% of them were found once. The ten largest make up around 4.4% of the sample. From the cysteine up to the phenylalanine, the CDR3 has a length of 16 residues. Only the CDR3 part of the read is kept: 48 bases, read in frame from the first base. In the germline V gene, CDR1 corresponds to SGHTA and CDR2 to FQGNSA. Between the V and J ends, shortened by 5 bases and 0 bases respectively, the junction contains 14 bases. This clonotype was detected ten times or more. The antigen it recognizes is unknown. No quality values exist for individual bases; no much larger clone is one base distant.

The chain was built from TRBV7-2 and TRBJ1-3; no D segment can be confidently identified. The specimen sequenced was PBMCs. This sequence originates from a human donor in good health (CMV status not recorded). Some clones in this sample may be carry-over from other donors' samples. CDR3 sequence: CASSRESGSSGNTIYF. The DNA sequence is TGTGCCAGCAGCCGCGAGTCGGGGAGCTCTGGAAACACCATATATTTT.